The clone carrying this T cell receptor beta chain was recorded only once. Its antigen is as yet unknown. TCRdb's copy holds only in-frame clones and misses some; the assay was immunoSEQ multiplex PCR. The data hold roughly 5,100 clones, with 82% observed a single time. This sample was included in a study of T cell repertoires in ileal Crohn's disease. Background on the study: Thiopurines (approximately 10) or anti-TNF agents (roughly 17) were given postoperatively to about half.

This CDR3 has 17 residues. V dropped 3 bases and J dropped 6 bases, with 22 bases sitting between them. Germline lookup yields CDR1 MGHDK and CDR2 SYGVNS. Findings of the study overall: Clonality above 26.8% at surgery always came with endoscopic recurrence.

Sequencing was performed on ileal tissue. The TCR sequence derives from an adult with Crohn's disease. This chain connects TRBV25-1 to TRBJ2-3; D perhaps matches TRBD2 (6 bases). In DNA, the CDR3 is TGTGCCAGCAGTGAGTGGGGCGGAGGGCCCCGAGTGGATACGCAGTATTTT. Protein product: CASSEWGGGPRVDTQYF.